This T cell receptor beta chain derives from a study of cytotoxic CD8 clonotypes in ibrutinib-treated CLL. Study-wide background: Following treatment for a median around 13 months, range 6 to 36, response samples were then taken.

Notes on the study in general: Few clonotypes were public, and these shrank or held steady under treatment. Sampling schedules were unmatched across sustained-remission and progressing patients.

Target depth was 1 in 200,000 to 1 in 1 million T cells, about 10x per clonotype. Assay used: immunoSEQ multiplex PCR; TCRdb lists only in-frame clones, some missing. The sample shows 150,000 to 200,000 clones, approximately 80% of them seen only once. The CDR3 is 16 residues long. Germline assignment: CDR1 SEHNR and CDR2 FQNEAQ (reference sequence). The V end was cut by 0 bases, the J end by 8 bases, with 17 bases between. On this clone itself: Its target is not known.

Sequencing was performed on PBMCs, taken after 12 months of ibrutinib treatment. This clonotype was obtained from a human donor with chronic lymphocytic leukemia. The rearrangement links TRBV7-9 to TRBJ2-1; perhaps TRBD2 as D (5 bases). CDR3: CASSLATLARVDEQFF. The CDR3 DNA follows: TGTGCCAGCAGCTTAGCTACCCTAGCTCGGGTCGATGAGCAGTTCTTC.